The 25 T cell receptor beta chains below come from one sample, sequenced in a study of OX40 agonist ivuxolimab in advanced cancers. The library was obtained by the immunoSEQ multiplex PCR assay. TCRdb limited this immuneACCESS table to in-frame rearrangements with V and J called. A share of clones is missing; checked studies link under half to unresolved V genes, and the rest is unexplained. This sample holds fewer than 50,000 clones; around 92% were observed only once. Roughly a sixth of the sample rests with the top ten. Sequenced here: CD4+ or CD8+ T cells sorted from blood, sampled in a trial of the OX40 agonist ivuxolimab. The receptors come from an adult with an advanced solid tumor such as melanoma, head and neck, liver or kidney cancer.

CDR3 region: CASSPPSQREQYF. CDR3 nucleotide sequence: TGTGCCAGCAGCCCCCCTTCCCAGAGGGAGCAGTACTTC. The chain recombines TRBV4-2 with TRBJ2-7, with no clear D. The germline gives CDR1 LGHNA, CDR2 YNFKEQ. Trimming removed 4 bases from V and 7 bases from J, with 14 bases in between. The CDR3 length is 13 residues.

This chain joins TRBV27 and TRBJ1-2; no definite D call. The CDR3 has 14 amino acids. V was clipped by 3 bases and J by 2 bases, with 10 bases between them. Germline values: CDR1 MNHEY, CDR2 SMNVEV (reference sequence). The CDR3 here is CASSLGRLNYGYTF. The CDR3 DNA follows: TGTGCCAGCAGTTTGGGAAGATTAAACTATGGCTACACCTTC.

The V call is TRBV6-1, the J call TRBJ1-6; a possible D gene is TRBD1 (6 bases). The CDR3 is 16 amino acids. Deletions cut 6 bases from V and 0 bases from J, with 12 bases between. Germline lookup yields CDR1 MNHNS and CDR2 SASEGT. The CDR3: CASRETGSSYNSPLHF. In DNA, the CDR3 is TGTGCCAGCAGGGAAACAGGGAGCTCCTATAATTCACCCCTCCACTTT.

The sample holds a few counts of this clone. The V gene is TRBV7-2, the J gene TRBJ2-7; 10 bases map to TRBD2. Trimming removed 6 bases from V and 0 bases from J; junction bases left unmatched: 5. Germline CDR1 is SGHTA and CDR2 is FQGNSA. The CDR3 extends over 15 amino acids. CDR3: CASSSTSGLSYEQYF. Here the CDR3 DNA reads TGTGCCAGCAGTTCGACTAGCGGGCTCTCCTACGAGCAGTACTTC.

This chain links TRBV14 with TRBJ2-7, with D unresolved. Germline CDR1 and CDR2: SGHDN and FVKESK. V was trimmed by 2 bases and J by 6 bases, leaving 11 bases between them. This CDR3 comprises 13 residues. The CDR3 coding sequence is TGTGCCAGCAGCCAAACCCCCTTTGGCGAGCAGTACTTC. It translates to CASSQTPFGEQYF.

This chain uses TRBV10-2 with TRBJ2-5; tentatively, D is TRBD1 (5 bases). Germline values: CDR1 WSHSY, CDR2 SAAADI. Trimming shortened V by 4 bases and J by 3 bases, and 9 bases separated the two germline ends. The CDR3 has 13 amino acids. The CDR3 spells CASSGQFKETQYF. CDR3 DNA sequence: TGCGCCAGCAGTGGACAGTTCAAAGAGACCCAGTACTTC.

The chain joins TRBV27 to TRBJ1-1; weak D call: TRBD1 (6 bases). Trimming shortened V by 6 bases and J by 0 bases, and 11 bases separated the two germline ends. CDR3 size: 14 residues. CDR1 and CDR2 (germline): MNHEY, SMNVEV (reference sequence). The CDR3 sequence is CASRIPGVNTEAFF. In DNA form, the CDR3 reads TGTGCCAGCAGGATCCCAGGGGTGAACACTGAAGCTTTCTTT.

This rearrangement joins TRBV6-1 to TRBJ2-5, with 9 bases aligning to TRBD2. The trim removed 1 base at V and 5 bases at J, leaving 8 bases unmatched. Germline V CDR1 and CDR2: MNHNS, SASEGT. The CDR3 sequence is 16 residues long. CDR3 in DNA: TGTGCCAGCAGTGAAGGCCTAGCGGGGCTTCGGGAGACCCAGTACTTC. Protein product: CASSEGLAGLRETQYF.

V is TRBV7-9 and J is TRBJ2-5; 8 bases line up with TRBD1. The germline gives CDR1 SEHNR, CDR2 FQNEAQ (reference sequence). The CDR3 has 14 residues. Germline trimming cut 5 bases from V and 4 bases from J; bases unmatched to any gene: 6. This chain's CDR3 is CASSIRQGLETQYF. As DNA, the CDR3 is TGTGCCAGCAGCATAAGACAGGGGCTAGAGACCCAGTACTTC.

This sequence joins TRBV5-1 and TRBJ1-1, with D perhaps TRBD1 (6 bases). V was cut by 4 bases and J by 8 bases, with 21 bases left in between. This CDR3 contains 15 residues. CDR1 is SGHRS, CDR2 YFSETQ, per germline. The CDR3 spells CASSLTGGSQGEAFF. The CDR3, as DNA: TGCGCCAGCAGCCTGACAGGAGGGTCCCAAGGAGAAGCTTTCTTT.

The chain combines TRBV7-6 with TRBJ2-1; D is undetermined. V was cut by 1 base and J by 4 bases, with 5 bases left in between. The germline gives CDR1 SGHVS, CDR2 FNYEAQ. This CDR3 has 13 residues. The CDR3 nucleotides read TGTGCCAGCAGCTTAGTAGGTTACAATGAGCAGTTCTTC. Protein: CASSLVGYNEQFF.

This rearrangement joins TRBV27 to TRBJ2-7, with 11 nucleotides matching TRBD1. The germline V gene encodes CDR1 MNHEY and CDR2 SMNVEV (reference sequence). Trimming cost V 5 bases and J 3 bases; bases outside gene matches: 3. The CDR3 has 14 amino acids. CDR3 residues: CASSGTGGGYEQYF. In DNA form, the CDR3 reads TGTGCCAGCAGTGGGACAGGGGGAGGCTACGAGCAGTACTTC.

The chain carries TRBV4-1 and TRBJ2-5; 9 nucleotides agree with TRBD1. Trimming cost V 4 bases and J 5 bases; bases outside gene matches: 8. This CDR3 region has 15 residues. Germline V lookup: CDR1 MGHRA, CDR2 YSYEKL. This CDR3 is CASSRNRGLDETQYF. The CDR3 coding sequence is TGCGCCAGCAGCCGAAACAGGGGGCTCGACGAGACCCAGTACTTC.

The chain carries TRBV9 and TRBJ1-2; D is ambiguous. V was cut by 5 bases and J by 5 bases, with 13 bases left in between. The V gene's germline CDR1 is SGDLS and CDR2 YYNGEE. CDR3 length: 13 amino acids. The CDR3 sequence: CASRRSSMYGYTF. The CDR3 DNA sequence: TGTGCCAGCAGAAGGTCATCAATGTATGGCTACACCTTC.

V usage is TRBV5-1 and J usage is TRBJ2-7, with no clear D. The germline CDR1 and CDR2 sequences are SGHRS and YFSETQ. The CDR3 contains 12 residues. V was cut by 4 bases and J by 5 bases, with 10 bases left in between. Here the CDR3 DNA reads TGCGCCAGCAGCCCTGGCAAGGACGAGCAGTACTTC. Translating it yields CASSPGKDEQYF. Full variable domain (outside the CDR3, taken from reference TRBV5-1 and TRBJ2-7): KAGVTQTPRYLIKTRGQQVTLSCSPISGHRSVSWYQQTPGQGLQFLFEYFSETQRNKGNFPGRFSGRQFSNSRSEMNVSTLELGDSALYLCASSPGKDEQYFGPGTRLTVT.

V gene TRBV19 combines with J gene TRBJ2-1; TRBD2 is a possible D gene (6 bases). CDR1 and CDR2 from the germline V gene are LNHDA and SQIVND (reference sequence). V gave up 6 bases and J gave up 5 bases, with 20 bases separating them. The CDR3 sequence is 16 residues long. Here the CDR3 reads CASREEGGGWHNEQFF. The CDR3 DNA follows: TGTGCCAGTAGAGAAGAGGGAGGAGGGTGGCACAATGAGCAGTTCTTC.

This clone occurred once. The rearrangement joins TRBV5-4 to TRBJ2-1; 8 bases agree with TRBD2. Per germline, CDR1 SGHNT and CDR2 YYREEE (reference sequence). Trimming took 3 bases from V and 2 from J; bases not matched to a gene: 7. The CDR3 runs to 16 residues. The CDR3 region is CASSWKREFTYNEQFF. The CDR3 DNA reads as TGTGCCAGCAGCTGGAAGCGGGAGTTTACCTACAATGAGCAGTTCTTC.

This chain uses TRBV15 with TRBJ2-1, with 9 bases matching TRBD2. CDR1 is LNHNV and CDR2 is YYDKDF in the germline V gene (reference sequence). This CDR3 comprises 14 residues. J gave up 3 bases and V 8 bases, and 5 bases lay outside the gene matches. The CDR3 region is CATEASGNYNEQFF. The CDR3 DNA reads TGTGCCACCGAGGCTAGCGGGAACTACAATGAGCAGTTCTTC.

J is TRBJ2-5 and V is TRBV10-2; 7 bases agree with TRBD2. The germline V gene encodes CDR1 WSHSY and CDR2 SAAADI. This CDR3 contains 19 residues. V dropped 0 bases and J dropped 5; count of bases not matched to a gene: 18. The CDR3 nucleotides read TGCGCCAGCAGTGAGTCTGGTCCTGCGGGGGAGGGCCTTCGTGAGACCCAGTACTTC. Protein: CASSESGPAGEGLRETQYF.

The chain recombines TRBV6-5 with TRBJ2-7; D might be TRBD2 (5 bases). The ends were cut back, 6 bases at V and 3 bases at J, with 15 bases in the middle. CDR3 length equals 14 residues. Germline values: CDR1 MNHEY, CDR2 SVGAGI. The CDR3 here is CASSRGPGFYEQYF. In DNA, the CDR3 is TGTGCCAGCAGCCGAGGGCCCGGATTCTACGAGCAGTACTTC.

This chain connects TRBV7-9 to TRBJ1-3; 7 bases align to TRBD1. The CDR3 contains 13 residues. The V gene end was trimmed by 4 bases and the J gene end by 16 bases; junction bases not matched to a gene: 13. The V gene's germline CDR1 is SEHNR and CDR2 FQNEAQ (reference sequence). The CDR3 spells CASSSWRPGQPYF. Here the CDR3 DNA reads TGTGCCAGCAGCTCGTGGAGGCCGGGACAGCCGTATTTT.

J is TRBJ2-6 and V is TRBV21-1. TRBV21-1 is a pseudogene segment. There are 21 residues in the CDR3. The CDR3 DNA reads TGTGCCAGCATCCAAAGGGGGGCGTCCGGAGCTTGTGCCTCTGGGGCCAACGTCCTGACTTTC. This codes for CASIQRGASGACASGANVLTF.

The rearrangement links TRBV25-1 to TRBJ2-3; D gene unclear. This CDR3 is built from 12 residues. The V end lost 3 bases, the J end lost 7 bases, and 8 bases lay between the germline ends. Germline V gene data show CDR1 as MGHDK and CDR2 as SYGVNS. CDR3 DNA: TGTGCCAGCAGTGAGGGGTTGTATACGCAGTATTTT. This translates into CASSEGLYTQYF.

V gene TRBV5-6 combines with J gene TRBJ2-7; 7 nucleotides line up with TRBD1. This CDR3 has 13 residues. V lost 4 bases to trimming and J lost 2 bases; unmatched junction nucleotides: 3. The V gene's germline CDR1 is SGHDT and CDR2 YYEEEE. The CDR3: CASSGGQPYEQYF. CDR3 nucleotides: TGTGCCAGCAGCGGGGGACAGCCCTACGAGCAGTACTTC.

The chain's CDR3 is CASSEAPDLQPQHF. The CDR3 DNA is TGTGCCAGCAGTGAAGCCCCAGATCTTCAGCCCCAGCATTTT. V gene TRBV6-1 combines with J gene TRBJ1-5, with D hard to call. There are 14 residues in the CDR3. Germline V gene lookup returns CDR1 MNHNS and CDR2 SASEGT. Trimming stripped 0 bases from V and 6 bases from J, with 9 bases between.